The 14 T cell receptor beta chains reported below all come from one sample, sequenced in a study of shared clonotypes between healthy human individuals. Measured with immunoSEQ multiplex PCR; TCRdb has only the in-frame clones, and not every one. Among roughly 2.5 million clones, around 94% were seen once, and the ten largest hold roughly 0.14%. Input material: naive CD4+ T cells sorted from blood. Stated subset: CD45RA+ positively selected. Source of these receptors: a man younger than 35 in good health.

The CDR3 loop reads CASRTGTSGDNEQFF. The DNA for the CDR3 is TGTGCCAGCAGGACCGGGACTAGCGGGGACAATGAGCAGTTCTTC. The genes are TRBV6-1 and TRBJ2-1; 13 positions match TRBD2. After removal of 6 bases from V and 5 bases from J, the junction contained 4 bases not matched to a gene. The CDR3 is made up of 15 amino acids. The germline CDR1 and CDR2 sequences are MNHNS and SASEGT.

The chain combines TRBV7-6 with TRBJ1-2; D call uncertain. CDR3 length equals 16 residues. V was pared by 1 base and J by 8 bases, with 20 bases between. Looked up from germline, CDR1 is SGHVS and CDR2 is FNYEAQ. CDR3 in DNA: TGTGCCAGCAGCTTAGGAATTGGGTCGACGAGTAAAGGCTACACCTTC. Translation gives CASSLGIGSTSKGYTF.

CDR3 residues: CASSLEGGEGYTF. In DNA, the CDR3 is TGCGCCAGCAGCTTGGAAGGGGGCGAAGGCTACACCTTC. This chain connects TRBV5-1 to TRBJ1-2, with 7 bases lining up with TRBD1. J gave up 8 bases and V 0 bases, and 4 bases lay outside the gene matches. The CDR3 sequence is 13 residues long. CDR1 SGHRS and CDR2 YFSETQ come from the germline V gene.

This clone occurred once. This sequence joins TRBV11-1 and TRBJ2-7; D is unresolved. Trimming removed 5 bases from V and 6 bases from J, with 17 bases in between. Germline CDR1 SGHAT, CDR2 FQDESV (reference sequence). The CDR3 covers 14 residues. CDR3 DNA sequence: TGTGCCAGCAGCCCCCAGGTAGGCCTAGGCGAGCAGTACTTC. Its protein is CASSPQVGLGEQYF.

Concerning this clone: Different DNA sequences within this sample yield the same CDR3. The chain combines TRBV7-9 with TRBJ1-1; unclear D gene. Germline V lookup: CDR1 SEHNR, CDR2 FQNEAQ (reference sequence). This CDR3 has 12 residues. V was shortened by 3 bases and J by 0 bases, with 2 bases between the two germline ends. The CDR3, as DNA: TGTGCCAGCAGCTTGGTGAACACTGAAGCTTTCTTT. Translation gives CASSLVNTEAFF.

Notes on this clone: The identical CDR3 is also encoded by other nucleotide sequences in the sample. V and J are TRBV6-5 and TRBJ2-1; no firm D call. This CDR3 is built from 11 residues. The V end lost 6 bases, the J end lost 3 bases, and 3 bases lay between the germline ends. Per germline, CDR1 MNHEY and CDR2 SVGAGI. The CDR3 sequence is CASSRYNEQFF. The CDR3 coding sequence is TGTGCCAGCAGCCGCTACAATGAGCAGTTCTTC.

V is TRBV10-3 and J is TRBJ2-3; D is tentatively TRBD1 or TRBD2 (5 bases each). The CDR3 contains 15 residues. Germline values: CDR1 ENHRY, CDR2 SYGVKD. The germline V and J ends were trimmed by 4 bases and 1 base, with 12 bases remaining between them. The CDR3 nucleotides are TGTGCCATCAGTGGGGGCGGGTACGGCACAGATACGCAGTATTTT. Protein product: CAISGGGYGTDTQYF.

The gene calls are TRBV19 and TRBJ1-4; D gene unclear. There are 14 residues in the CDR3. Germline CDR1 and CDR2: LNHDA and SQIVND (reference sequence). The V end was cut by 3 bases, the J end by 2 bases, with 7 bases between. As DNA, the CDR3 is TGTGCCAGTAGTATGTGGGCGACTAATGAAAAACTGTTTTTT. Translation: CASSMWATNEKLFF.

V is TRBV6-6 and J is TRBJ2-7, with D uncertain. Between the trimmed V and J ends, which lost 6 bases and 3 bases, there was a span of 15 bases. The CDR3 contains 14 residues. In germline, CDR1 is MNHNY, CDR2 SVGAGI (reference sequence). DNA of the CDR3: TGTGCCAGCAGACGGACGGCTTCAAACTACGAGCAGTACTTC. This gives the protein CASRRTASNYEQYF.

V gene TRBV29-1 combines with J gene TRBJ2-2, with 9 bases that match TRBD2. The J segment lost 4 bases and the V segment lost 4 bases, leaving 4 bases of the junction unmatched. From germline, CDR1 is SQVTM and CDR2 ANQGSEA. The CDR3 loop spans 14 amino acids. The CDR3 is CSVGGAGGTGELFF. The DNA of the CDR3 is TGCAGCGTTGGAGGAGCGGGGGGCACCGGGGAGCTGTTTTTT.

V is TRBV4-2 and J is TRBJ2-7; 11 nucleotides align to TRBD2. V lost 4 bases and J lost 6; bases outside the gene matches: 11. This CDR3 region has 16 residues. The germline CDR1 and CDR2 sequences are LGHNA and YNFKEQ. The CDR3 reads CASSRSLAGGPLEQYF. In nucleotides, the CDR3 is TGTGCCAGCAGCCGGTCCTTAGCGGGAGGGCCCCTCGAGCAGTACTTC.

This chain connects TRBV30 to TRBJ2-2; D might be TRBD1 (6 bases). The V end lost 0 bases, the J end lost 4 bases, and 9 bases lay between the germline ends. CDR1 GTSNPN and CDR2 SVGIG come from the germline V gene (reference sequence). The CDR3 runs 14 residues. CDR3 in amino acids: CAWSVPGVTGELFF. CDR3 sequence (DNA): TGTGCCTGGAGTGTCCCAGGGGTCACCGGGGAGCTGTTTTTT.

A note on this clone: The sample contains more than one DNA sequence encoding this CDR3. The chain employs TRBV5-6 and TRBJ2-7, with 9 bases identical to TRBD1. Unmatched junction bases numbered 9, after V lost 4 bases and J lost 4 bases. The CDR3 extends over 15 amino acids. CDR1 and CDR2 (germline): SGHDT, YYEEEE. The CDR3 reads CASSLVGQGVYEQYF. The CDR3 DNA follows: TGTGCCAGCAGCCTGGTGGGACAGGGAGTTTACGAGCAGTACTTC.

CDR3 coding DNA: TGTGCCAGCAGCTCAACCCCGACAGGAAAGAGCAATCAGCCCCAGCATTTT. Amino acid sequence: CASSSTPTGKSNQPQHF. The gene calls are TRBV7-9 and TRBJ1-5; D is perhaps TRBD1 (6 bases). Germline CDR1 and CDR2: SEHNR and FQNEAQ (reference sequence). This CDR3 region has 17 residues. Trimming left V 4 bases short and J 1 base short, with 17 bases between.